The clone carrying this T cell receptor beta chain came up a few times. Its specificity is not known. Amplification targeted TCR beta CDR3 regions from RNA transcripts. HTBI primers were used for first-round RT-PCR of the TCR CDR3. TCRdb recomputed calls from the multiplex PCR reads with MiXCR, one row per CDR3 protein. The sample holds roughly 500,000 distinct CDR3 sequences, around 24% seen once. Germline-derived CDR1 and CDR2 are LNHDA and SQIVND (reference sequence). The V gene lost 3 bases and the J gene lost 2 bases, with 13 bases spanning the gap. The CDR3 length is 15 residues. The sample belongs to a study of T cells in Graves' hyperthyroidism and ophthalmopathy. Study-level results: It was a median approximately six months before onset that the model predicted ophthalmopathy. Blood also held most thyroid clonotypes expanded beyond 0.001. Ophthalmopathy was told apart from stable hyperthyroidism by a 13 V-J model.

Based on clinical symptoms, serum thyroxine and TRAb, thyroid ultrasound and orbital computed tomography, diagnoses were reached. The sample taken for sequencing was blood. The chain links TRBV19 to TRBJ2-5; a weak D match, TRBD1 (5 bases). This TCR derives from a woman aged 25 to 45 with Graves' ophthalmopathy. The CDR3 DNA sequence: TGTGCCAGTAGTATCAGACAGCAGCCTCAAGAGACCCAGTACTTC. The encoded protein is CASSIRQQPQETQYF.